These 24 T cell receptor beta chains share one sample of origin, sequenced in a study of cytomegalovirus exposure and HLA in healthy donors. Profiled with immunoSEQ multiplex PCR; TCRdb holds only in-frame clones, not every one. This table has some 110,000 clones, about 93% appearing once. Sequencing was carried out using PBMCs. The receptors stem from a woman aged 18-30 years in good health and CMV-seronegative.

CDR3 region: CASGGSENTEAFF. The CDR3 DNA reads TGTGCCAGCGGAGGGAGCGAGAACACTGAAGCTTTCTTT. The rearrangement uses TRBV6-5 and TRBJ1-1; no reliable D call. CDR3 size: 13 residues. The V end lost 8 bases, the J end lost 1 base, and 11 bases lay between the germline ends. CDR1 and CDR2 (germline): MNHEY, SVGAGI.

The CDR3 sequence: CASKNTQSSGANVLTF. The CDR3 DNA reads as TGTGCCAGCAAGAACACCCAAAGCTCTGGGGCCAACGTCCTGACTTTC. The chain recombines TRBV28 with TRBJ2-6; unclear D gene. This CDR3 is 16 amino acids long. CDR1 MDHEN and CDR2 SYDVKM come from the germline V gene. V lost 7 bases, J lost 0 bases, and 13 bases lay in between.

This chain connects TRBV27 to TRBJ1-5, with D unresolved. V lost 2 bases and J lost 2, with 10 bases in between. Looked up from germline, CDR1 is MNHEY and CDR2 is SMNVEV (reference sequence). The CDR3 runs 15 residues. CDR3 loop: CASSLGRNGNQPQHF. Written as DNA, the CDR3 is TGTGCCAGCAGTTTAGGGAGAAATGGCAATCAGCCCCAGCATTTT.

The rearrangement joins TRBV28 to TRBJ1-2; 8 bases align to TRBD1. This CDR3 has 14 amino acids. Losses at the gene ends were 5 bases for V and 1 base for J; bases not matched to a gene: 3. Germline V gene data show CDR1 as MDHEN and CDR2 as SYDVKM. The CDR3 region has the DNA TGTGCCAGCAGTATTGGACAGGGTAACTATGGCTACACCTTC. This gives the protein CASSIGQGNYGYTF.

The rearrangement uses TRBV18 and TRBJ2-5; TRBD2 is a possible D gene (6 bases). V dropped 0 bases and J dropped 3 bases, with 11 bases sitting between them. CDR3 length: 15 residues. Germline V gives CDR1 KGHSH, CDR2 LQKENI. The CDR3 DNA reads TGTGCCAGCTCACCACCGGTGACTAGTGAAGAGACCCAGTACTTC. It is translated as CASSPPVTSEETQYF.

V usage is TRBV28 and J usage is TRBJ2-1; D remains ambiguous. The germline V and J ends were trimmed by 8 bases and 14 bases, with 10 bases remaining between them. This CDR3 is built from 9 residues. Germline CDR1 reads MDHEN; CDR2 reads SYDVKM. The CDR3 sequence is CASGRQEFF. The CDR3 DNA follows: TGTGCCAGCGGTCGGCAGGAGTTCTTC. Full variable domain (missing parts from reference TRBV28 and TRBJ2-1): DVKVTQSSRYLVKRTGEKVFLECVQDMDHENMFWYRQDPGLGLRLIYFSYDVKMKEKGDIPEGYSVSREKKERFSLILESASTNQTSMYLCASGRQEFFGPGTRLTVL.

This clone is a singleton in its sample. The chain has TRBV4-1 and TRBJ2-7; perhaps TRBD2 as D (5 bases). With 0 bases removed from V and 4 bases from J, the gap between germline ends came to 13 bases. Germline values: CDR1 MGHRA, CDR2 YSYEKL. This CDR3 comprises 15 residues. Here the CDR3 reads CASSQDQWEFYEQYF. For the CDR3, the DNA is TGCGCCAGCAGCCAAGACCAATGGGAGTTTTACGAGCAGTACTTC.

Concerning this clone: At the DNA level, this CDR3 is encoded by other sequences in the same sample as well. V usage is TRBV4-1 and J usage is TRBJ1-5; D remains unclear. CDR1 MGHRA and CDR2 YSYEKL come from the germline V gene. Trimming cost V 0 bases and J 4 bases, with 4 bases left between them. The CDR3 sequence is 13 residues long. The chain's CDR3 is CASSQDPNQPQHF. CDR3 nucleotides: TGCGCCAGCAGCCAAGACCCTAATCAGCCCCAGCATTTT.

This rearrangement joins TRBV28 to TRBJ1-2; D remains unclear. CDR3 length: 13 residues. The germline gives CDR1 MDHEN, CDR2 SYDVKM. V dropped 9 bases and J dropped 4 bases, with 15 bases sitting between them. The CDR3 DNA is TGTGCCAGTACCCTCCGGGAGGCCTATGGCTACACCTTC. Protein sequence: CASTLREAYGYTF.

In DNA form, the CDR3 reads TGTGCCAGCAGCTTAGTCCGGGACAGGGAAGGGGATGGCTACACCTTC. Its translation is CASSLVRDREGDGYTF. This chain uses TRBV5-6 with TRBJ1-2, with 9 nucleotides matching TRBD1. The CDR3 is 16 residues long. After removal of 2 bases from V and 6 bases from J, the junction contained 11 bases not matched to a gene. In germline, CDR1 is SGHDT, CDR2 YYEEEE.

The V and J genes are TRBV27 and TRBJ1-2, with 9 bases fitting TRBD1. V lost 7 bases, J lost 5 bases, and 5 bases stayed unmatched. Germline lookup yields CDR1 MNHEY and CDR2 SMNVEV (reference sequence). This CDR3 comprises 13 residues. CDR3 sequence (DNA): TGTGCCAGCAAAACAGGGGGCGCATATGGCTACACCTTC. Encoded protein: CASKTGGAYGYTF.

The rearrangement uses TRBV5-1 and TRBJ1-1; D remains ambiguous. CDR3 length equals 14 residues. Germline V gives CDR1 SGHRS, CDR2 YFSETQ. V shed 3 bases and J shed 0 bases, with 9 bases lying between them. The CDR3 sequence is CASSSGPVNTEAFF. For the CDR3, the DNA is TGCGCCAGCAGCTCGGGTCCAGTGAACACTGAAGCTTTCTTT.

The V call is TRBV4-1, the J call TRBJ1-1; a possible D gene is TRBD1 (6 bases). The CDR3 is 16 residues long. Germline V lookup: CDR1 MGHRA, CDR2 YSYEKL. Trimming stripped 2 bases from V and 7 bases from J, with 20 bases between. CDR3 in amino acids: CASSQMFGQGLVEAFF. In DNA, the CDR3 is TGCGCCAGCAGCCAAATGTTCGGCCAGGGGCTTGTTGAAGCTTTCTTT.

The rearrangement joins TRBV4-2 to TRBJ2-5; 7 positions agree with TRBD2. The germline V gene encodes CDR1 LGHNA and CDR2 YNFKEQ. V was clipped by 1 base and J by 4 bases; unmatched bases: 6. This CDR3 has 15 residues. CDR3 DNA sequence: TGTGCCAGCAGCCAAGGGGCGGGAGATGGAGAGACCCAGTACTTC. Its protein product is CASSQGAGDGETQYF.

The V and J genes are TRBV7-6 and TRBJ1-2; D is possibly TRBD1 (5 bases). The CDR3 is 15 amino acids. V lost 3 bases and J 3 bases, leaving 14 bases between the germline ends. Germline V CDR1 and CDR2: SGHVS, FNYEAQ. CDR3 amino acids: CASSFRAGIDYGYTF. The CDR3 DNA is TGTGCCAGCAGCTTCCGAGCAGGGATCGACTATGGCTACACCTTC.

The chain uses TRBV9 and TRBJ2-2, with TRBD1 matching 8 bases. The ends lost 7 bases at V and 3 bases at J; junction bases unmatched: 2. This CDR3 has 13 residues. Germline V gene data show CDR1 as SGDLS and CDR2 as YYNGEE. The CDR3 coding sequence is TGTGCCAGCGGACAGGGAGACACCGGGGAGCTGTTTTTT. Residues: CASGQGDTGELFF. Filled out from reference TRBV9 and TRBJ2-2, the complete variable domain reads DSGVTQTPKHLITATGQRVTLRCSPRSGDLSVYWYQQSLDQGLQFLIQYYNGEERAKGNILERFSAQQFPDLHSELNLSSLELGDSALYFCASGQGDTGELFFGEGSRLTVL.

The chain carries TRBV5-1 and TRBJ1-2, with a tentative D call TRBD1 (5 bases). The CDR3 loop spans 13 amino acids. Trimming cost V 1 base and J 8 bases, with 12 bases left between them. In germline, CDR1 is SGHRS, CDR2 YFSETQ. For the CDR3, the DNA is TGCGCCAGCAGCTTGACCGGGGGTTGGGGCTACACCTTC. As protein: CASSLTGGWGYTF.

The chain uses TRBV19 and TRBJ2-1; TRBD2 agrees at 15 bases. CDR1 and CDR2 (germline): LNHDA, SQIVND (reference sequence). CDR3 length: 15 residues. Unmatched junction bases numbered 2, after V lost 3 bases and J lost 8 bases. CDR3 in amino acids: CASSIRTSGGDEQFF. The CDR3 DNA reads as TGTGCCAGTAGTATTCGGACTAGCGGGGGGGATGAGCAGTTCTTC.

This clone was found once. The chain couples TRBV5-1 to TRBJ1-3; D perhaps matches TRBD1 (6 bases). Trimming shortened V by 0 bases and J by 2 bases, and 18 bases separated the two germline ends. The CDR3 sequence is 18 residues long. CDR1 SGHRS and CDR2 YFSETQ come from the germline V gene. The CDR3 spells CASSLGRDTGLPGNTIYF. In DNA form, the CDR3 reads TGCGCCAGCAGCTTGGGCCGGGACACCGGCTTGCCTGGAAACACCATATATTTT.

The chain is built from TRBV28 and TRBJ2-1; TRBD1 aligns across 7 bases. With V trimmed by 5 bases and J by 3 bases, 7 bases remained unmatched. The germline gives CDR1 MDHEN, CDR2 SYDVKM. The CDR3 contains 15 residues. CDR3: CASSLGTANYNEQFF. The CDR3 nucleotides read TGTGCCAGCAGTCTCGGGACAGCAAACTACAATGAGCAGTTCTTC.

This sequence joins TRBV18 and TRBJ2-7; 11 bases are a match to TRBD2. V lost 3 bases, J lost 3 bases, and 7 bases stayed unmatched. The V gene's germline CDR1 is KGHSH and CDR2 LQKENI. The CDR3 is made up of 16 amino acids. CDR3 sequence reads: CASSPSLAGGIYEQYF. In DNA form, the CDR3 reads TGTGCCAGCTCACCGTCCTTAGCGGGAGGGATCTACGAGCAGTACTTC.

This sequence joins TRBV28 and TRBJ1-1; D gene unclear. V dropped 3 bases and J dropped 4 bases, with 12 bases sitting between them. Germline loops: CDR1 MDHEN, CDR2 SYDVKM. The CDR3 has 14 residues. The CDR3 DNA reads TGTGCCAGCAGTTTGGTCCGGGTCCGCACTGAAGCTTTCTTT. It yields the protein CASSLVRVRTEAFF.

The V call is TRBV7-9, the J call TRBJ2-1; 9 nucleotides align to TRBD2. The CDR3 has 15 residues. CDR1 and CDR2 from the germline V gene are SEHNR and FQNEAQ (reference sequence). Trimming at V came to 4 bases and at J to 2 bases, leaving 3 bases not matched to a gene. CDR3 loop: CASSSSGTPYNEQFF. The DNA of the CDR3 is TGTGCCAGCAGCTCTAGCGGGACCCCCTACAATGAGCAGTTCTTC.

This clone was recorded once. V and J are TRBV28 and TRBJ2-7; 9 positions agree with TRBD2. Germline CDR1 and CDR2: MDHEN and SYDVKM. This CDR3 contains 15 residues. V dropped 8 bases and J dropped 6; count of bases not matched to a gene: 14. The chain's CDR3 is CASRLTLAGRGEQYF. The DNA of the CDR3 is TGTGCCAGCCGCCTTACCCTAGCGGGGAGGGGCGAGCAGTACTTC. The full variable domain, completed using reference TRBV28 and TRBJ2-7, is DVKVTQSSRYLVKRTGEKVFLECVQDMDHENMFWYRQDPGLGLRLIYFSYDVKMKEKGDIPEGYSVSREKKERFSLILESASTNQTSMYLCASRLTLAGRGEQYFGPGTRLTVT.